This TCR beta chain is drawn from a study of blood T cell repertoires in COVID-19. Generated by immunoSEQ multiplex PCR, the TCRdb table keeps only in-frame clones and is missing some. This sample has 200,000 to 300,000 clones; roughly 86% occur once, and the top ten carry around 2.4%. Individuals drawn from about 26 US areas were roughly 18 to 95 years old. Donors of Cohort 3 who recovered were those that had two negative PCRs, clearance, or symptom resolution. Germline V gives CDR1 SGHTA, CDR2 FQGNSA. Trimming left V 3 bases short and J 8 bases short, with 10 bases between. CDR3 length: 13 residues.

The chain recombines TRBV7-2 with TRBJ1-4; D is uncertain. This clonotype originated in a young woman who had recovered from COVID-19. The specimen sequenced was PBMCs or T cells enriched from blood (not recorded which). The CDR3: CASSFLTGEKLFF. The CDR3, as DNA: TGTGCCAGCAGCTTCCTTACGGGGGAAAAACTGTTTTTT.